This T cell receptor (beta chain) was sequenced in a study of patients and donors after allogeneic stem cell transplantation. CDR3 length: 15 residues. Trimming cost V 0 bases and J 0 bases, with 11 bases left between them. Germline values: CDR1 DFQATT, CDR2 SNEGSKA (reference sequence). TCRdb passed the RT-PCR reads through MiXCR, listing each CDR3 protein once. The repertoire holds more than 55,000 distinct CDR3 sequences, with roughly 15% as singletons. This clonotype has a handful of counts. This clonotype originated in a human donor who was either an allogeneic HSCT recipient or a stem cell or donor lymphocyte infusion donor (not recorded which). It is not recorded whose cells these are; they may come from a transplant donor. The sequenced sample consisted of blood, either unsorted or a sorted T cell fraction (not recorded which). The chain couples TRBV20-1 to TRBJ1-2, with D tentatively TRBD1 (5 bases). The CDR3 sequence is CSARDGAGTNYGYTF. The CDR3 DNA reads TGCAGTGCTAGAGATGGGGCGGGAACTAACTATGGCTACACCTTC.